These 13 T cell receptor beta chains originate from one sample sequenced in a study of metastatic and nonmetastatic thyroid tumors. Until they underwent thyroid surgery, no patient had received any treatment. Using MiXCR, TCRdb reanalyzed the PCR reads. This table holds about 40,000 clones, about an eighth found once. Source material: blood. Source of these receptors: a female donor with papillary thyroid cancer or a benign thyroid nodule (not recorded which). Some clones in this sample may be carry-over from other donors' samples.

This clone was seen ten or more times. The chain carries TRBV30 and TRBJ1-1; no firm D call. Trimming took 2 bases from V and 1 from J, leaving 11 bases between them. The length of the CDR3 is 14 residues. Per the germline V gene, CDR1 is GTSNPN and CDR2 is SVGIG (reference sequence). The CDR3 sequence is CAWSLGWQNTEAFF. CDR3 sequence (DNA): TGTGCCTGGAGTTTGGGGTGGCAGAACACTGAAGCTTTCTTT.

This clone was seen repeatedly, ten times or more. The V gene is TRBV11-2, the J gene TRBJ2-5, with 7 bases lining up with TRBD1. With 1 base clipped from V and 2 bases from J, the junction kept 4 bases outside the gene matches. Germline V lookup: CDR1 SGHAT, CDR2 FQNNGV. The CDR3 sequence is 15 residues long. The CDR3 DNA follows: TGTGCCAGCAGCTTAGTTGGGACAGAACAAGAGACCCAGTACTTC. Translation gives CASSLVGTEQETQYF.

Turning to this clone: Germline is not matched at one junction end, which may reflect a read error. V is TRBV20-1 and J is TRBJ2-7; D gene unclear. The CDR3 spans 12 residues. In germline, CDR1 is DFQATT, CDR2 SNEGSKA (reference sequence). The CDR3 DNA sequence: TGCGGTGCTATTCCACATAGCTACGAGCAGTACTTC. It translates to CGAIPHSYEQYF.

This clone showed up many times. This chain uses TRBV20-1 with TRBJ1-5; D uncertain. From germline, CDR1 is DFQATT and CDR2 SNEGSKA (reference sequence). V lost 7 bases and J 6 bases, leaving 13 bases between the germline ends. The CDR3 runs 12 residues. In DNA, the CDR3 is TGCAGTGTCCGGGTCAACGGTCAGCCCCAGCATTTT. This sequence encodes CSVRVNGQPQHF.

With regard to this clone: Given a much more abundant clone one base away, this may be a read error. The chain joins TRBV9 to TRBJ2-3; the match to TRBD2 covers 7 bases. Germline values: CDR1 SGDLS, CDR2 YYNGEE. The CDR3 runs to 14 residues. With V trimmed by 3 bases and J by 3 bases, 4 bases remained unmatched. In DNA form, the CDR3 reads TGTGCCAGCAGCGGTGGCGGGAGAACAGATACGCAGTATTTT. Protein product: CASSGGGRTDTQYF.

This clone was detected a few times. Since no conserved phenylalanine or tryptophan closes the CDR3, a read error is the likely cause. The chain couples TRBV2 to TRBJ2-7; the D call may be TRBD1 or TRBD2 (5 bases each). The germline V and J ends were trimmed by 6 bases and 0 bases, with 9 bases remaining between them. CDR1 and CDR2 from the germline V gene are SNHLY and FYNNEI. This CDR3 comprises 13 residues. Here the CDR3 DNA reads TGTGCCAGCAGGATGGGGGTCTCCTACGAGCAGTACTCC. This codes for CASRMGVSYEQYS.

Note on this clone: This may stem from a read error, because a much larger clone lies one nucleotide away. Other nucleotide sequences from this sample produce the same CDR3. This chain connects TRBV15 to TRBJ1-3, with no clear D. The ends were cut back, 3 bases at V and 4 bases at J, with 10 bases in the middle. This CDR3 has 14 residues. From germline, CDR1 is LNHNV and CDR2 YYDKDF (reference sequence). This CDR3 reads CATSSSSSGNTIYF. The DNA of the CDR3 is TGTGCCACCAGCAGTTCAAGCTCCGGAAACACCATATATTTT.

V gene TRBV5-1 combines with J gene TRBJ2-7; D is undetermined. V was pared by 4 bases and J by 0 bases, with 5 bases between. The CDR3 sequence is 12 residues long. Germline values: CDR1 SGHRS, CDR2 YFSETQ. This CDR3 is CASSLPSYEQYF. In nucleotides, the CDR3 is TGCGCCAGCAGCCTCCCCTCCTACGAGCAGTACTTC. Filled out from reference TRBV5-1 and TRBJ2-7, the complete variable domain reads KAGVTQTPRYLIKTRGQQVTLSCSPISGHRSVSWYQQTPGQGLQFLFEYFSETQRNKGNFPGRFSGRQFSNSRSEMNVSTLELGDSALYLCASSLPSYEQYFGPGTRLTVT.

This clone has a count of ten or more. The chain is built from TRBV5-1 and TRBJ2-1; the D gene is possibly TRBD2 (6 bases). This CDR3 is built from 15 residues. V dropped 4 bases and J dropped 2 bases, with 13 bases sitting between them. Germline lookup yields CDR1 SGHRS and CDR2 YFSETQ. CDR3 residues: CASSKQGGPYNEQFF. CDR3 DNA sequence: TGCGCCAGCAGCAAGCAGGGAGGCCCCTACAATGAGCAGTTCTTC.

This clone was seen at least ten times. The V gene is TRBV11-3, the J gene TRBJ2-3, with 12 bases fitting TRBD2. Looked up from germline, CDR1 is SGHNT and CDR2 is YENEEA. V lost 5 bases, J lost 4 bases, and 7 bases stayed unmatched. CDR3 size: 16 residues. In DNA, the CDR3 is TGTGCCAGCAGCCGAAGACTAGCGGGAGTACCAGATACGCAGTATTTT. Its protein is CASSRRLAGVPDTQYF.

A few counts support this clone. A much larger clone sits a single nucleotide away, making a read error possible. The chain uses TRBV27 and TRBJ1-4; no definite D call. The CDR3 is 14 amino acids. CDR1 and CDR2 (germline): MNHEY, SMNVEV (reference sequence). V gave up 6 bases and J gave up 8 bases, with 16 bases separating them. The CDR3 DNA follows: TGTGCCAGCAGGGACTCGAATGTGGGCGAAAAACTGTTTTTT. It specifies CASRDSNVGEKLFF.

At least ten counts were recorded for this clone. V gene TRBV19 combines with J gene TRBJ2-7; no firm D call. CDR1 LNHDA and CDR2 SQIVND come from the germline V gene (reference sequence). The CDR3 totals 13 residues. The V and J ends lost 4 bases and 1 base respectively, with 8 bases between them. The CDR3 is CASSTPRSYEQYF. The CDR3 DNA sequence: TGTGCCAGTAGTACACCACGTTCCTACGAGCAGTACTTC.

Ten or more counts support this clone. The rearrangement joins TRBV6-1 to TRBJ2-2; TRBD1 might be the D (5 bases). V lost 4 bases to trimming and J lost 5 bases, with 11 bases between them. CDR3 length: 14 residues. Germline CDR1 reads MNHNS; CDR2 reads SASEGT. The CDR3: CASSVGAWTGELFF. As DNA, the CDR3 is TGTGCCAGCAGTGTTGGGGCATGGACCGGGGAGCTGTTTTTT.